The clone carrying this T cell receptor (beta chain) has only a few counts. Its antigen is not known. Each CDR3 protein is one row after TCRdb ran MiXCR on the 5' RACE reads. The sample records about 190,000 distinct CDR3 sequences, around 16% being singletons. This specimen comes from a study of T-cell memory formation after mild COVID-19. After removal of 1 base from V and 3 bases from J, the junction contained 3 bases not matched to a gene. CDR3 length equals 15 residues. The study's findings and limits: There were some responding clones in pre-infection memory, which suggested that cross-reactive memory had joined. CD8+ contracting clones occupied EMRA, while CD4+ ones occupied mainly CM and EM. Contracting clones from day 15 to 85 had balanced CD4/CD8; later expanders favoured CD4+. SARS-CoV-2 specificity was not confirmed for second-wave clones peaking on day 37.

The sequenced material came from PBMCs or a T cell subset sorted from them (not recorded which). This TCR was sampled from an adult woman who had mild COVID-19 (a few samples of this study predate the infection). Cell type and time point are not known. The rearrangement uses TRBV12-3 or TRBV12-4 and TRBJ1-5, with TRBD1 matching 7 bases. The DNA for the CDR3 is TGTGCCAGCAGTTTAGGGGACAGACTCAATCAGCCCCAGCATTTT. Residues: CASSLGDRLNQPQHF.